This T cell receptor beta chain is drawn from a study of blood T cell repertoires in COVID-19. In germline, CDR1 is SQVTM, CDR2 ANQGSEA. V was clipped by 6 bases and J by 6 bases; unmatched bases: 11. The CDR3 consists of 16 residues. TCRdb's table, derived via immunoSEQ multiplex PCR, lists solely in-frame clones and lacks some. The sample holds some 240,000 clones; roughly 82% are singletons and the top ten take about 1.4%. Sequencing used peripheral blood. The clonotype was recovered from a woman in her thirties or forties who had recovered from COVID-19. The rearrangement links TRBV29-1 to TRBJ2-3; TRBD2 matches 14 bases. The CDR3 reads CSVATTSGGAGDTQYF. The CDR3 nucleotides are TGCAGCGTCGCAACGACTAGCGGGGGGGCTGGGGATACGCAGTATTTT.